This T cell receptor beta chain was found in a study of control samples from healthy donors and cancer patients. This clone was seen once. Generated by immunoSEQ multiplex PCR, the TCRdb table keeps only in-frame clones and is missing some. The table lists about 95,000 clones, roughly 90% of them singletons. The receptor's source is a woman in her seventies in good health. Sample: blood.

CDR3 bases: TGCGCCAGCAGCCAAGATGGGGTAGCGGGCTGGAAGTTCTTC. Its translation: CASSQDGVAGWKFF. The chain carries TRBV4-1 and TRBJ2-1, with TRBD2 matching over 7 bases. This CDR3 comprises 14 residues. The V gene end was trimmed by 0 bases and the J gene end by 14 bases; junction bases not matched to a gene: 10. Germline lookup yields CDR1 MGHRA and CDR2 YSYEKL.